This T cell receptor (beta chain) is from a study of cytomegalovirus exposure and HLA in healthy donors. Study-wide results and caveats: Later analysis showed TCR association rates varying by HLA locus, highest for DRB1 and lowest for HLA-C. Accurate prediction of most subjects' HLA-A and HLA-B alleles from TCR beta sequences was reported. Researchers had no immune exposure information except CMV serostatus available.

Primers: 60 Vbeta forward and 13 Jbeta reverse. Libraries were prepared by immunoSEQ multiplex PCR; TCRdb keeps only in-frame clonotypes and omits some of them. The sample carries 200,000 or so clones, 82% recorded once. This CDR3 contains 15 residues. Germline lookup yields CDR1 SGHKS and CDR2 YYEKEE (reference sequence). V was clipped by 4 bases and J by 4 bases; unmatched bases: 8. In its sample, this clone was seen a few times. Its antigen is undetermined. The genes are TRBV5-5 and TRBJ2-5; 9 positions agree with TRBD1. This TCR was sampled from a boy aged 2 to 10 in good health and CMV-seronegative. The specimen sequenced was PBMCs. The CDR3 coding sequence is TGTGCCAGCAGCACGGGACAGGGTTTCATAGAGACCCAGTACTTC. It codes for CASSTGQGFIETQYF.